Here is one T cell receptor beta chain with its context. As yet, its antigen is unknown. V gave up 11 bases and J gave up 2 bases, with 13 bases separating them. Germline loops: CDR1 SEHNR, CDR2 FQNEAQ (reference sequence). The CDR3 runs to 13 residues. The record originates from a study of chemoradiotherapy in HPV16-positive cancers. Study conclusions and caveats: During treatment, candidate HPV-specific clones and E7-related motifs expanded in tumor.

Here immunoSEQ multiplex PCR was the method, and the copy in TCRdb shows in-frame clones only, minus some. The data hold some 32,000 clones, with about nine tenths observed a single time. This TCR was recovered from a human donor with HPV-associated anogenital cancer. The V gene is TRBV7-9, the J gene TRBJ1-3, with D perhaps matching TRBD1 (5 bases). The sequencing here drew on blood, taken from a patient who underwent chemoradiotherapy. DNA for the CDR3: TGTGCCGTCAACCGGGGACCTGGAAACACCATATATTTT. Translated: CAVNRGPGNTIYF. Using reference TRBV7-9 and TRBJ1-3 for the parts outside the CDR3, the full variable domain is DTGVSQNPRHKITKRGQNVTFRCDPISEHNRLYWYRQTLGQGPEFLTYFQNEAQLEKSRLLSDRFSAERPKGSFSTLEIQRTEQGDSAMYLCAVNRGPGNTIYFGEGSWLTVV.